Listed here are 16 T cell receptor beta chains from one sample, sequenced in a study of beta chain features in type 1 diabetes. The investigators reverse transcribed all of the isolated RNA, so they sequenced expressed TCRB transcripts. Profiled with immunoSEQ multiplex PCR; TCRdb holds only in-frame clones, not every one. The sample records more than 120,000 clones, over 9.5% being singletons. The specimen was naive CD4+ T cells from blood. Receptor source: a man aged 18-30 years in good health.

This clone was found a few times. This chain links TRBV7-2 with TRBJ2-7; 10 positions match TRBD2. The CDR3 spans 15 residues. Germline values: CDR1 SGHTA, CDR2 FQGNSA. The V segment lost 6 bases and the J segment 1 base; nucleotides outside the gene matches: 6. The CDR3, as DNA: TGTGCCAGCAGTCAGCTAGCGGGGGCTTCCTACGAGCAGTACTTC. Amino acids: CASSQLAGASYEQYF.

This clone was counted a few times. The chain links TRBV4-3 to TRBJ1-4, with 10 bases matching TRBD1. Germline loops: CDR1 LGHNA, CDR2 YSLEER. CDR3 length equals 15 residues. Trimming cost V 3 bases and J 5 bases; bases outside gene matches: 3. CDR3 coding DNA: TGCGCCAGCAGCCAGTCGGGACAGGGGAATGAAAAACTGTTTTTT. This encodes CASSQSGQGNEKLFF.

This clone was counted a few times. J is TRBJ2-2 and V is TRBV2; 11 bases agree with TRBD2. V shed 7 bases, J shed 5 bases, and the junction held 6 bases outside the gene matches. Looked up from germline, CDR1 is SNHLY and CDR2 is FYNNEI. CDR3 length: 15 residues. The chain's CDR3 is CASILAGGPTGELFF. As DNA, the CDR3 is TGTGCCAGCATCTTAGCGGGGGGGCCAACCGGGGAGCTGTTTTTT.

The gene calls are TRBV28 and TRBJ2-3; TRBD1 is a possible D gene (5 bases). Germline-derived CDR1 and CDR2 are MDHEN and SYDVKM. The CDR3 has 12 amino acids. The V end was cut by 8 bases, the J end by 1 base, with 7 bases between. CDR3 protein: CASLQGTDTQYF. The DNA of the CDR3 is TGTGCCAGCCTACAGGGCACAGATACGCAGTATTTT.

This clone was observed many times. The V and J genes are TRBV13 and TRBJ2-3, with TRBD2 as a possible D gene (6 bases). This CDR3 region has 15 residues. The V end lost 0 bases, the J end lost 1 base, and 8 bases lay between the germline ends. CDR1 is PRHDT and CDR2 is FYEKMQ in the germline V gene (reference sequence). The CDR3 spells CASSLGRGGTDTQYF. The CDR3 DNA reads TGTGCCAGCAGCTTAGGGCGGGGAGGCACAGATACGCAGTATTTT.

This clone was seen ten or more times. The chain uses TRBV23-1 and TRBJ1-2, with a possible D match to TRBD1 (6 bases). TRBV23-1 is an ORF for which the function is uncertain. The CDR3 covers 13 residues. V was pared by 2 bases and J by 6 bases, with 10 bases between. The CDR3 sequence: CASSQPQGNGYTF. The CDR3 nucleotides read TGCGCCAGCAGTCAACCTCAGGGGAATGGCTACACCTTC.

The CDR3 protein is CASSLLQANTEAFF. DNA for the CDR3: TGTGCCAGCAGTTTATTACAGGCGAACACTGAAGCTTTCTTT. The rearrangement links TRBV28 to TRBJ1-1; perhaps TRBD1 as D (5 bases). V was pared by 1 base and J by 1 base, with 7 bases between. The CDR3 has 14 residues. Germline V gene sequence: CDR1 MDHEN, CDR2 SYDVKM.

The chain combines TRBV21-1 with TRBJ2-5; the listed D gene, TRBD1, was not tested against the DNA. TRBV21-1 represents a pseudogene. The CDR3 extends over 19 amino acids. CDR3 sequence reads: CASSKAPGTGWERQETQYF. Written as DNA, the CDR3 is TGTGCCAGCAGCAAAGCGCCCGGGACAGGGTGGGAGAGGCAAGAGACCCAGTACTTC.

This clone was detected only a few times. This chain joins TRBV11-2 and TRBJ2-3; 10 bases fit TRBD1. Germline CDR1 is SGHAT and CDR2 is FQNNGV. With 4 bases clipped from V and 9 bases from J, the junction kept 10 bases outside the gene matches. This CDR3 region has 15 residues. The CDR3: CASSSTFPGQGTQYF. The CDR3 DNA sequence: TGTGCCAGCAGCTCCACATTCCCGGGACAGGGGACGCAGTATTTT. Filled out from reference TRBV11-2 and TRBJ2-3, the complete variable domain reads EAGVAQSPRYKIIEKRQSVAFWCNPISGHATLYWYQQILGQGPKLLIQFQNNGVVDDSQLPKDRFSAERLKGVDSTLKIQPAKLEDSAVYLCASSSTFPGQGTQYFGPGTRLTVL.

This clone was seen only a few times. The V call is TRBV19, the J call TRBJ2-1; 11 nucleotides line up with TRBD1. J gave up 9 bases and V 5 bases, and 3 bases lay outside the gene matches. This CDR3 comprises 13 residues. CDR1 LNHDA and CDR2 SQIVND come from the germline V gene (reference sequence). CDR3 sequence: CASSSGQGGEQFF. The CDR3 DNA follows: TGTGCCAGTAGTTCGGGACAGGGGGGTGAGCAGTTCTTC.

This rearrangement joins TRBV6-5 to TRBJ2-5, with 8 positions matching TRBD2. The germline V gene has CDR1 MNHEY and CDR2 SVGAGI. The V and J ends lost 0 bases and 5 bases, in that order; junction bases with no gene match: 5. The CDR3 spans 15 residues. CDR3 loop: CASSYSSGGEETQYF. CDR3 DNA: TGTGCCAGCAGTTACTCGAGCGGGGGCGAGGAGACCCAGTACTTC.

This clone has just a few counts. The chain combines TRBV5-8 with TRBJ2-6; D uncertain. The CDR3 loop spans 17 amino acids. Per germline, CDR1 SGHTS and CDR2 YDEGEE. V dropped 0 bases and J dropped 0 bases, with 10 bases sitting between them. For the CDR3, the DNA is TGTGCCAGCAGCTTGGTTTCCGCGAGCTCTGGGGCCAACGTCCTGACTTTC. Translated: CASSLVSASSGANVLTF.

This rearrangement joins TRBV6-6 to TRBJ2-5, with 9 bases identical to TRBD2. V was clipped by 2 bases and J by 4 bases; unmatched bases: 2. CDR1 is MNHNY, CDR2 SVGAGI, per germline (reference sequence). The CDR3 contains 14 residues. The CDR3 protein is CASSYERGVETQYF. In DNA form, the CDR3 reads TGTGCCAGCAGTTACGAGCGGGGGGTAGAGACCCAGTACTTC.

This sequence joins TRBV6-5 and TRBJ1-5; possibly TRBD1 for D (6 bases). From germline, CDR1 is MNHEY and CDR2 SVGAGI. The CDR3 covers 13 residues. Trimming pared 2 bases from V and 7 bases from J, leaving 9 bases between. CDR3 loop: CASSYGGGQPQHF. Written as DNA, the CDR3 is TGTGCCAGCAGTTACGGGGGCGGACAGCCCCAGCATTTT.

This clone has only a few counts. This chain connects TRBV9 to TRBJ1-3, with TRBD1 matching 9 bases. The CDR3 runs to 16 residues. V shed 0 bases and J 1 base; nucleotides not matched to a gene: 2. The germline V gene has CDR1 SGDLS and CDR2 YYNGEE. The CDR3 is CASSVADRGSGNTIYF. The CDR3 DNA reads as TGTGCCAGCAGCGTAGCCGACAGGGGGTCTGGAAACACCATATATTTT. The variable domain in full, completed from reference TRBV9 and TRBJ1-3, reads DSGVTQTPKHLITATGQRVTLRCSPRSGDLSVYWYQQSLDQGLQFLIQYYNGEERAKGNILERFSAQQFPDLHSELNLSSLELGDSALYFCASSVADRGSGNTIYFGEGSWLTVV.

The CDR3 DNA follows: TGTGCCAGCAGACAGGGGCGGGTTGGCAATCAGCCCCAGCATTTT. Amino acids: CASRQGRVGNQPQHF. This chain joins TRBV2 and TRBJ1-5, with 7 nucleotides matching TRBD1. Germline V gene lookup returns CDR1 SNHLY and CDR2 FYNNEI. The CDR3 covers 15 residues. V lost 6 bases and J lost 2; bases outside the gene matches: 7.